Listed here are 15 T cell receptor beta chains from one sample, sequenced in a study of shared clonotypes between healthy human individuals (dated by TCRdb to the early 2020s). For the CD8 naive samples, CD45RO-negative cells were positively selected for CCR7, yielding a CD45RA+CCR7+ population from which TemRA cells were excluded. Library generation was performed with the immunoSEQ multiplex PCR assay. Not all clones reach the TCRdb copy of this immuneACCESS table, which keeps in-frame sequences only. Checked studies attribute under half of the gap to unresolved V genes and leave the rest unexplained. In all, the sample holds approximately 1.9 million clones, and around 93% of those were seen once. The ten most abundant clones make up around 1.8% of the sample. The specimen was naive CD8+ T cells from PBMCs. The cell subset or site label for this specimen denotes: CD45RA+CCR7+. Receptors were obtained from a man aged 18 to 30 in good health. Some clones in this sample may be carry-over from other donors' samples.

This rearrangement joins TRBV6-5 to TRBJ2-1, with D possibly TRBD2 on 5 matching bases. The CDR3 loop spans 14 amino acids. Germline lookup yields CDR1 MNHEY and CDR2 SVGAGI. Trimming took off 6 bases at V and 3 bases at J, with 12 bases between the two ends. As DNA, the CDR3 is TGTGCCAGCAGCGCGGACTTCCACTACAATGAGCAGTTCTTC. It encodes CASSADFHYNEQFF.

The rearrangement uses TRBV27 and TRBJ2-7; tentative D call: TRBD2 (5 bases). The CDR3 has 15 amino acids. Trimming shortened V by 5 bases and J by 1 base, and 15 bases separated the two germline ends. The germline CDR1 and CDR2 sequences are MNHEY and SMNVEV (reference sequence). For the CDR3, the DNA is TGTGCCAGCAGTCCAACGTCCCGAGGGTCCTACGAGCAGTACTTC. It specifies CASSPTSRGSYEQYF.

The gene calls are TRBV27 and TRBJ1-4; D is possibly TRBD1 (5 bases). The CDR3 covers 14 residues. Germline loops: CDR1 MNHEY, CDR2 SMNVEV (reference sequence). The V and J ends lost 6 bases and 12 bases respectively, with 20 bases between them. The chain's CDR3 is CASSPTDTPAELFF. The CDR3, as DNA: TGTGCCAGCAGCCCCACGGACACCCCAGCTGAACTGTTTTTT.

The chain recombines TRBV28 with TRBJ2-1, with 7 bases fitting TRBD2. After removal of 4 bases from V and 3 bases from J, the junction contained 6 bases not matched to a gene. Germline lookup yields CDR1 MDHEN and CDR2 SYDVKM. The CDR3 consists of 15 residues. The CDR3 sequence is CASSSSGDLYNEQFF. In DNA, the CDR3 is TGTGCCAGCAGTTCTAGCGGAGATCTCTACAATGAGCAGTTCTTC.

This chain uses TRBV6-9 with TRBJ2-1; 7 bases map to TRBD1. CDR3 length: 16 residues. The V gene's germline CDR1 is MNHGY and CDR2 SVAAGI. V lost 7 bases, J lost 1 base, and 10 bases stayed unmatched. The CDR3: CASIAGQALSYNEQFF. The CDR3 nucleotides read TGTGCCAGCATTGCTGGACAGGCGCTATCCTACAATGAGCAGTTCTTC.

The V and J genes are TRBV9 and TRBJ1-3, with D possibly being TRBD1 (6 bases). The CDR3 has 14 residues. Deletions cut 7 bases from V and 0 bases from J, with 11 bases between. Per germline, CDR1 SGDLS and CDR2 YYNGEE. For the CDR3, the DNA is TGTGCCAGCGGAGAACAGGGCTCTGGAAACACCATATATTTT. It is translated as CASGEQGSGNTIYF.

This clone was detected only once. V gene TRBV10-3 combines with J gene TRBJ2-7; 8 bases are shared with TRBD1. Germline loops: CDR1 ENHRY, CDR2 SYGVKD. The length of the CDR3 is 14 residues. After removal of 5 bases from V and 0 bases from J, the junction contained 3 bases not matched to a gene. CDR3 sequence (DNA): TGTGCCATCAGTCCCGGGACAGGCTCCTACGAGCAGTACTTC. It translates to CAISPGTGSYEQYF.

Comment on this clone: The identical CDR3 is also encoded by other nucleotide sequences in the sample. The chain has TRBV28 and TRBJ2-7, with 8 bases aligning to TRBD1. The CDR3 totals 15 residues. J gave up 0 bases and V 5 bases, and 6 bases lay outside the gene matches. Germline V gene data show CDR1 as MDHEN and CDR2 as SYDVKM. The CDR3 coding sequence is TGTGCCAGCAGTCCGACAGGGGCTAGCTCCTACGAGCAGTACTTC. Encoded protein: CASSPTGASSYEQYF.

With respect to this clone: This same CDR3 is encoded by further DNA sequences in the sample. The chain employs TRBV7-3 and TRBJ1-1; D possibly corresponds to TRBD1 (6 bases). CDR1 is SGHTA, CDR2 FQGTGA, per germline. The CDR3 has 13 residues. Trimming pared 5 bases from V and 4 bases from J, leaving 11 bases between. CDR3 bases: TGTGCCAGCAGCCTAGGGGGGGTCACTGAAGCTTTCTTT. Translating it yields CASSLGGVTEAFF.

The chain recombines TRBV7-9 with TRBJ2-4; D perhaps matches TRBD2 (5 bases). Germline V gives CDR1 SEHNR, CDR2 FQNEAQ (reference sequence). V was trimmed by 5 bases and J by 8 bases, leaving 19 bases between them. The CDR3 runs 15 residues. CDR3 loop: CASSPPRSSRDIQYF. For the CDR3, the DNA is TGTGCCAGCAGCCCGCCCCGGTCTAGCCGGGACATTCAGTACTTC.

V gene TRBV7-8 combines with J gene TRBJ2-1; possibly TRBD1 or TRBD2 for D (5 bases each). The CDR3 is 13 amino acids. The V end lost 3 bases, the J end lost 4 bases, and 7 bases lay between the germline ends. Germline V gives CDR1 SGHVS, CDR2 FQNEAQ. The CDR3 loop is CASSFGAYNEQFF. CDR3 sequence (DNA): TGTGCCAGCAGCTTCGGGGCTTACAATGAGCAGTTCTTC.

As concerns this clone: Other DNA sequences in this specimen translate into the identical CDR3. The genes are TRBV27 and TRBJ2-3; TRBD2 matches at 12 bases. V shed 2 bases and J 3 bases; nucleotides not matched to a gene: 3. Germline V gives CDR1 MNHEY, CDR2 SMNVEV (reference sequence). This CDR3 is 16 amino acids long. The CDR3 loop is CASSLLLAGGTDTQYF. The CDR3 bases are TGTGCCAGCAGTTTACTACTAGCGGGAGGAACAGATACGCAGTATTTT.

This sequence joins TRBV27 and TRBJ2-7, with D possibly matching TRBD1 (9 bases). Trimming cost V 11 bases and J 2 bases, with 16 bases left between them. Per germline, CDR1 MNHEY and CDR2 SMNVEV (reference sequence). CDR3 length: 13 amino acids. CDR3 sequence (DNA): TGTGCCGCGGGGGGACAGGGTCCCTACGAGCAGTACTTC. Encoded protein: CAAGGQGPYEQYF.

The chain joins TRBV14 to TRBJ1-1; D might be TRBD1 (6 bases). Germline V gives CDR1 SGHDN, CDR2 FVKESK. CDR3 length: 13 amino acids. V was trimmed by 3 bases and J by 5 bases, leaving 10 bases between them. In DNA, the CDR3 is TGTGCCAGCAGCCAGTATACAGGGACTGAAGCTTTCTTT. Translation: CASSQYTGTEAFF.

Only one count was recorded for this clone. V is TRBV29-1 and J is TRBJ1-2; D gene ambiguous. CDR1 and CDR2 (germline): SQVTM, ANQGSEA. This CDR3 has 12 amino acids. The V end lost 0 bases, the J end lost 7 bases, and 9 bases lay between the germline ends. DNA for the CDR3: TGCAGCGTTGAAGAGGATATCTTTGGCTACACCTTC. Its translation: CSVEEDIFGYTF.